These 13 T cell receptor beta chains came from one sample sequenced in a study of blood T cells in healthy people across ages. Through a sample-barcoded 5' primer and a J-beta primer mix, a second PCR was run for roughly 7 to 12 cycles. TCRdb redid the calling of the 5' RACE reads with MiXCR, one entry per CDR3 protein. The data contain more than 650,000 distinct CDR3 sequences, less than 70% of them seen just once; the ten biggest clones take up roughly 40%. Source material: blood. These receptors all stem from a man of 80 years or more in good health.

The chain employs TRBV5-1 and TRBJ2-2; 9 bases are a match to TRBD1. The V gene's germline CDR1 is SGHRS and CDR2 YFSETQ. Trimming cost V 4 bases and J 5 bases; bases outside gene matches: 6. The CDR3 runs to 15 residues. CDR3 bases: TGCGCCAGCAGCGGGGGACAGGGTGAAACCGGGGAGCTGTTTTTT. Its protein is CASSGGQGETGELFF.

The chain has TRBV20-1 and TRBJ2-5; D gene uncertain. CDR1 is DFQATT, CDR2 SNEGSKA, per germline (reference sequence). This CDR3 spans 11 amino acids. Trimming shortened V by 6 bases and J by 5 bases, and 10 bases separated the two germline ends. The CDR3 nucleotides are TGCAGTGCGAATTACGGGGAGACCCAGTACTTC. Translating gives CSANYGETQYF.

The genes are TRBV6-6 and TRBJ2-4; 9 bases line up with TRBD2. The J call is doubtful: the DNA matches TRBJ2-7 better. The CDR3 length is 17 residues. Germline V gene sequence: CDR1 MNHNY, CDR2 SVGAGI (reference sequence). The CDR3: CASRGPGTSSENYEQYF. The CDR3 coding sequence is TGTGCCAGCAGGGGACCCGGGACTAGCTCAGAAAACTACGAGCAGTACTTC.

The CDR3 sequence is CASSPGTLNNSPLHF. The DNA for the CDR3 is TGTGCCAGCAGCCCGGGGACACTAAATAATTCACCCCTCCACTTT. This chain connects TRBV5-4 to TRBJ1-6, with a tentative D call TRBD1 (6 bases). In germline, CDR1 is SGHNT, CDR2 YYREEE (reference sequence). Trimming took off 4 bases at V and 5 bases at J, with 13 bases between the two ends. The CDR3 extends over 15 amino acids.

This clonotype was counted a few times. The chain has TRBV5-1 and TRBJ2-5, with a possible D match to TRBD2 (6 bases). Trimming cost V 0 bases and J 4 bases, with 16 bases left between them. From germline, CDR1 is SGHRS and CDR2 YFSETQ. This CDR3 spans 16 amino acids. The CDR3 region has the DNA TGCGCCAGCAGCTTGGATTCGGGGAGGCAGCGAGAGACCCAGTACTTC. Residues: CASSLDSGRQRETQYF. Drawing the rest from reference TRBV5-1 and TRBJ2-5, the complete variable domain is KAGVTQTPRYLIKTRGQQVTLSCSPISGHRSVSWYQQTPGQGLQFLFEYFSETQRNKGNFPGRFSGRQFSNSRSEMNVSTLELGDSALYLCASSLDSGRQRETQYFGPGTRLLVL.

The genes are TRBV7-2 and TRBJ2-1; the D is unclear. CDR1 and CDR2 (germline): SGHTA, FQGNSA. The CDR3 loop spans 14 amino acids. V dropped 6 bases and J dropped 1 base, with 10 bases sitting between them. This chain's CDR3 is CASSRLTSYNEQFF. CDR3 DNA sequence: TGTGCCAGCAGTAGACTGACTTCCTACAATGAGCAGTTCTTC.

For this clonotype: Sequence at one end of the junction differs from germline and may be a read error. The CDR3 sequence is CVSKFGGLSSYEQYF. In DNA form, the CDR3 reads TGTGTCAGCAAGTTTGGAGGGTTAAGCTCCTACGAGCAGTACTTC. V gene TRBV28 combines with J gene TRBJ2-7; perhaps TRBD2 as D (6 bases). The CDR3 is made up of 15 amino acids. Germline V gene lookup returns CDR1 MDHEN and CDR2 SYDVKM.

This clonotype was seen a handful of times. This chain links TRBV28 with TRBJ2-1; D uncertain. This CDR3 spans 12 amino acids. V was shortened by 1 base and J by 7 bases, with 5 bases between the two germline ends. CDR1 MDHEN and CDR2 SYDVKM come from the germline V gene. CDR3 loop: CASSLLVNEQFF. CDR3 nucleotide sequence: TGTGCCAGCAGTTTATTGGTGAATGAGCAGTTCTTC.

With respect to this clonotype: The junction departs from the called germline gene at one end, perhaps through a read error. The chain couples TRBV6-1 to TRBJ2-1, with 7 bases lining up with TRBD2. Germline CDR1 and CDR2: MNHNS and SASEGT. This CDR3 has 15 amino acids. For the CDR3, the DNA is TGTGCCAGCAGTATTAGCGGGCCATCCTACAATGAGCATTTCTTC. Protein sequence: CASSISGPSYNEHFF.

This clonotype was counted between two and nine times. This sequence joins TRBV29-1 and TRBJ2-1; 8 nucleotides agree with TRBD1. The CDR3 sequence is 12 residues long. CDR1 and CDR2 (germline): SQVTM, ANQGSEA. J gave up 8 bases and V 7 bases, and 7 bases lay outside the gene matches. In nucleotides, the CDR3 is TGCAGCGCCAGGACAGGGAACCATGAGCAGTTCTTC. As protein: CSARTGNHEQFF.

In this sample, this clonotype turned up a few times. J is TRBJ1-2 and V is TRBV6-6; D not resolved. The V and J ends lost 2 bases and 4 bases respectively, with 8 bases between them. The CDR3 contains 13 residues. Germline loops: CDR1 MNHNY, CDR2 SVGAGI (reference sequence). This chain's CDR3 is CASSYGVFYGYTF. DNA for the CDR3: TGTGCCAGCAGTTACGGGGTGTTCTATGGCTACACCTTC.

The chain has TRBV20-1 and TRBJ2-2, with TRBD2 as a possible D gene (6 bases). The CDR3 is 12 residues long. Trimming removed 5 bases from V and 7 bases from J, with 11 bases in between. Per germline, CDR1 DFQATT and CDR2 SNEGSKA (reference sequence). CDR3 nucleotide sequence: TGCAGTGCTGGTACCGGGGGCGGGGAGCTGTTTTTT. As protein: CSAGTGGGELFF.

There are a few counts of this clonotype. CDR3 coding DNA: TGTGCCAGCTGGGCGAGTGCCGGGGCCAACGTCCTGACTTTC. Translating it yields CASWASAGANVLTF. V is TRBV6-5 and J is TRBJ2-6, with D hard to call. Germline CDR1 reads MNHEY; CDR2 reads SVGAGI. V gave up 8 bases and J gave up 4 bases, with 12 bases separating them. CDR3 size: 14 residues.